Each of the 16 T cell receptor beta chains below was sequenced from the same sample in a study of prognosis after radiotherapy for stage I lung cancer. The authors amplified TCR beta CDR3 from genomic DNA using two-round multiplex PCR. Gene-specific primers for each TRBV and TRBJ gene drove first-round PCR. TCRdb passed the multiplex PCR reads through MiXCR, listing each CDR3 protein once. The sample contains 59,000 or so distinct CDR3 sequences, around 27% of which appear only once. The sample here was PBMCs, taken before or after stereotactic body radiation therapy (not recorded which). These receptors were taken from a donor older than 45 with non-small cell lung cancer.

This clonotype has a handful of counts. A clone one base away is much larger, so this may be a read error. V gene TRBV20-1 combines with J gene TRBJ1-1; 9 bases map to TRBD1. Unmatched junction bases numbered 6, after V lost 6 bases and J lost 1 base. Germline V lookup: CDR1 DFQATT, CDR2 SNEGSKA (reference sequence). The CDR3 covers 14 residues. CDR3 loop: CSAPNRGPNTEAFF. DNA for the CDR3: TGCAGTGCCCCGAACAGGGGGCCGAACACTGAAGCTTTCTTT.

The chain joins TRBV5-4 to TRBJ2-7; 11 positions match TRBD2. Trimming cost V 0 bases and J 3 bases; bases outside gene matches: 2. Germline values: CDR1 SGHNT, CDR2 YYREEE (reference sequence). The CDR3 contains 15 residues. This chain's CDR3 is CASSLATSGIYEQYF. CDR3 nucleotide sequence: TGTGCCAGCAGCTTGGCGACTAGCGGGATCTACGAGCAGTACTTC.

The rearrangement joins TRBV6-2 or TRBV6-3 to TRBJ2-3; TRBD2 matches at 9 bases. CDR1 and CDR2 (germline): MNHEY, SVGEGT. V dropped 6 bases and J dropped 6; count of bases not matched to a gene: 10. The CDR3 covers 15 residues. The CDR3 spells CASRSTSGLRDTQYF. The DNA for the CDR3 is TGTGCCAGCAGAAGCACTAGCGGGTTACGGGATACGCAGTATTTT.

Concerning this clonotype: The junction and the germline gene differ at one end; a read error may be behind it. The chain couples TRBV14 to TRBJ2-7; D ambiguous. Germline loops: CDR1 SGHDN, CDR2 FVKESK. The CDR3 loop spans 15 amino acids. DNA for the CDR3: TGTGCCAGCAGCCGCAGGCATAGTTATAATTCACCCCTCCACTTC. Translation gives CASSRRHSYNSPLHF.

This clonotype ranks as medium-sized. The CDR3, as DNA: TGTGCCAGCAGCTACGGACTAGCGGGGGGACAAAATTACGAGCAGTACTTC. It specifies CASSYGLAGGQNYEQYF. This rearrangement joins TRBV7-8 to TRBJ2-7; 14 bases fit TRBD2. CDR3 length: 17 amino acids. V was pared by 4 bases and J by 4 bases, with 9 bases of the junction left unmatched. Germline V gene sequence: CDR1 SGHVS, CDR2 FQNEAQ. Using reference TRBV7-8 and TRBJ2-7 for the parts outside the CDR3, the full variable domain is GAGVSQSPRYKVAKRGQDVALRCDPISGHVSLFWYQQALGQGPEFLTYFQNEAQLDKSGLPSDRFFAERPEGSVSTLKIQRTQQEDSAVYLCASSYGLAGGQNYEQYFGPGTRLTVT.

At least ten counts were recorded for this clonotype. The rearrangement links TRBV3-1 to TRBJ2-5; no firm D call. The CDR3 is made up of 12 amino acids. Trimming shortened V by 4 bases and J by 7 bases, and 10 bases separated the two germline ends. Germline V gene data show CDR1 as LGHDT and CDR2 as YNNKEL (reference sequence). The CDR3 region is CASSLRIGTQYF. CDR3 nucleotides: TGTGCCAGCAGCCTCCGGATTGGGACCCAGTACTTC.

At least ten counts were recorded for this clonotype. The gene calls are TRBV6-2 or TRBV6-3 and TRBJ2-1, with a weak D call TRBD1 (6 bases). The CDR3 is 17 residues long. Per the germline V gene, CDR1 is MNHEY and CDR2 is SVGEGT. V was pared by 0 bases and J by 5 bases, with 17 bases between. CDR3 residues: CASSYSTGTPRNNEQFF. The CDR3 nucleotides are TGTGCCAGCAGTTACTCGACAGGAACCCCGCGAAACAATGAGCAGTTCTTC.

This clonotype came up many times. The rearrangement joins TRBV27 to TRBJ1-1; a weak D match, TRBD1 (5 bases). The CDR3 totals 15 residues. V shed 1 base and J shed 1 base, with 10 bases lying between them. Looked up from germline, CDR1 is MNHEY and CDR2 is SMNVEV (reference sequence). The CDR3: CASSLFAGPNTEAFF. The CDR3 nucleotides read TGTGCCAGCAGTTTATTTGCAGGGCCGAACACTGAAGCTTTCTTT.

This clonotype has ten or more counts. V gene TRBV12-3 or TRBV12-4 combines with J gene TRBJ1-1; D ambiguous. The CDR3 spans 12 residues. The V end was cut by 6 bases, the J end by 6 bases, with 11 bases between. The CDR3 sequence is CASSRVSPEAFF. CDR3 DNA sequence: TGTGCCAGCAGCCGAGTTTCTCCTGAAGCTTTCTTT.

In regard to this clonotype: This likely comes from a read error, as the CDR3 has no conserved phenylalanine or tryptophan at its end. The DNA is omitted, as the CDR3 cannot be located on it reliably, and the CDR3 follows TCRdb's listing. The chain uses TRBV6-1 and TRBJ2-7; the DNA was not used to check the table's D call, TRBD2. From its first to its last residue, the CDR3 has 15 amino acids. CDR1 and CDR2 (germline): MNHNS, SASEGT. The CDR3 protein is CASTRRREGPPTSST.

This clonotype was detected only a few times. The V gene is TRBV18, the J gene TRBJ1-3; no firm D call. Germline values: CDR1 KGHSH, CDR2 LQKENI. The V end was cut by 3 bases, the J end by 0 bases, with 12 bases between. The CDR3 runs to 16 residues. DNA for the CDR3: TGTGCCAGCTCACCTTCCGGGCCCGGCTCTGGAAACACCATATATTTT. Translating it yields CASSPSGPGSGNTIYF.

Of note for this clonotype: One base separates it from a far larger clone, so it is likely a read error. V gene TRBV6-9 combines with J gene TRBJ2-3; 9 nucleotides agree with TRBD2. Germline V gives CDR1 MNHGY, CDR2 SVAAGI. The CDR3 has 16 residues. V shed 5 bases and J 5 bases; nucleotides not matched to a gene: 11. Written as DNA, the CDR3 is TGTGCCAGCAGTGTCGGACTAGCGTGGGTCATAGATACGCAGTATTTT. Translation gives CASSVGLAWVIDTQYF.

Points on this clonotype: With a much larger clone just one base away, this may be a read error. J is TRBJ2-7 and V is TRBV9; 8 bases fit TRBD1. The germline CDR1 and CDR2 sequences are SGDLS and YYNGEE. The length of the CDR3 is 15 residues. The ends lost 4 bases at V and 10 bases at J; junction bases unmatched: 16. The DNA for the CDR3 is TGTGCCAGCAGCCCTTTAGGACAGGGAGGCGGGGACCAGTACTTC. Its translation: CASSPLGQGGGDQYF.

This clonotype was picked up many times. The gene calls are TRBV13 and TRBJ1-1; the D is unclear. The CDR3 totals 14 residues. Looked up from germline, CDR1 is PRHDT and CDR2 is FYEKMQ (reference sequence). V was trimmed by 0 bases and J by 0 bases, leaving 5 bases between them. The CDR3 region has the DNA TGTGCCAGCAGCTTAGGGGTAGTGAACACTGAAGCTTTCTTT. Its protein is CASSLGVVNTEAFF.

With regard to this clonotype: This likely came from a read error, as a far larger clone is one base away. The J gene is TRBJ1-6, the V gene TRBV7-9; possibly TRBD1 for D (5 bases). The germline CDR1 and CDR2 sequences are SEHNR and FQNEAQ (reference sequence). The CDR3 contains 13 residues. Written as DNA, the CDR3 is TGTGCCAGCAGCTTATCAGGGAATTCACCCCTCCAATTT. Translated: CASSLSGNSPLQF.

Notes on this clonotype: A far more abundant clone sits one base away, making this likely a read error. V and J are TRBV5-5 and TRBJ2-1, with D possibly TRBD1 on 5 matching bases. The CDR3 consists of 14 residues. The V end was cut by 2 bases, the J end by 9 bases, with 15 bases between. CDR1 is SGHKS and CDR2 is YYEKEE in the germline V gene (reference sequence). CDR3 sequence reads: CASSFSGPDSEQFF. CDR3 bases: TGTGCCAGCAGCTTTTCAGGGCCTGACAGTGAGCAGTTCTTC.